Each of the 20 T cell receptor beta chains below was sequenced from the same sample in a study of cytomegalovirus exposure and HLA in healthy donors. PCR used 60 Vbeta primers and 13 Jbeta primers. Here immunoSEQ multiplex PCR was the method, and the copy in TCRdb shows in-frame clones only, minus some. Of approximately 100,000 clones listed, roughly 77% are singletons. Specimen: PBMCs. All receptors come from a woman in her forties or fifties in good health and CMV-seropositive.

V is TRBV7-9 and J is TRBJ1-4; D uncertain. Trimming stripped 5 bases from V and 4 bases from J, with 11 bases between. Germline assignment: CDR1 SEHNR and CDR2 FQNEAQ (reference sequence). CDR3 length: 14 amino acids. The CDR3 loop is CASSHGRDNEKLFF. As DNA, the CDR3 is TGTGCCAGCAGCCACGGACGGGATAATGAAAAACTGTTTTTT.

The chain is built from TRBV6-5 and TRBJ1-2; D remains unclear. There are 13 residues in the CDR3. Germline loops: CDR1 MNHEY, CDR2 SVGAGI. V was trimmed by 2 bases and J by 5 bases, leaving 9 bases between them. In DNA, the CDR3 is TGTGCCAGCAGTTACGACAAGTTTTATGGCTACACCTTC. Its protein is CASSYDKFYGYTF.

Comments on this clone: One end of the junction fails to match germline, which may point to a read error. The chain links TRBV7-9 to TRBJ1-2, with D possibly matching TRBD1 (5 bases). CDR3 length equals 13 residues. Per the germline V gene, CDR1 is SEHNR and CDR2 is FQNEAQ (reference sequence). The CDR3 loop reads CSSSSQGPYGYTF. The CDR3 DNA reads as TGTTCCAGCAGTTCTCAGGGCCCCTATGGCTACACCTTC.

The chain uses TRBV9 and TRBJ2-1, with 9 bases identical to TRBD2. Germline CDR1 SGDLS, CDR2 YYNGEE. The CDR3 sequence is 16 residues long. V shed 2 bases, J shed 5 bases, and the junction held 8 bases outside the gene matches. The CDR3 protein is CASSVPIAGVDNEQFF. The CDR3 region has the DNA TGTGCCAGCAGCGTTCCAATAGCGGGAGTTGACAATGAGCAGTTCTTC.

This clone was found once. The gene calls are TRBV30 and TRBJ2-4; no reliable D call. The germline V and J ends were trimmed by 2 bases and 3 bases, with 5 bases remaining between them. Germline CDR1 GTSNPN, CDR2 SVGIG (reference sequence). This CDR3 is 12 amino acids long. In nucleotides, the CDR3 is TGTGCCTGGAGTATCAGCAAAAACATTCAGTACTTC. Translated: CAWSISKNIQYF.

This chain joins TRBV5-6 and TRBJ1-1, with D perhaps TRBD1 (5 bases). From germline, CDR1 is SGHDT and CDR2 YYEEEE. V was pared by 2 bases and J by 0 bases, with 17 bases between. This CDR3 has 17 amino acids. CDR3 DNA: TGTGCCAGCAGCTTTAGAACCGGTCGGGGGATGAACACTGAAGCTTTCTTT. It encodes CASSFRTGRGMNTEAFF.

This clone showed up just once. The chain uses TRBV21-1 and TRBJ1-1; TRBD1 was called by the table and not checked on the DNA. TRBV21-1 represents a pseudogene. This CDR3 region has 14 residues. As DNA, the CDR3 is TGTGCCAGCAGCACAGGGACAGGGGGCACTGAAGCTTTCTTT. It is translated as CASSTGTGGTEAFF.

This clone turned up a few times. The chain combines TRBV29-1 with TRBJ1-2; 8 bases fit TRBD1. The CDR3 runs to 13 residues. V was clipped by 7 bases and J by 5 bases; unmatched bases: 9. The germline CDR1 and CDR2 sequences are SQVTM and ANQGSEA. The CDR3 nucleotides are TGCAGCGCTGGACAGGGCGAGGGTTATGGCTACACCTTC. It yields the protein CSAGQGEGYGYTF.

This rearrangement joins TRBV7-9 to TRBJ2-6, with TRBD2 matching 8 bases. CDR3 size: 17 residues. After removal of 5 bases from V and 0 bases from J, the junction contained 6 bases not matched to a gene. Germline V gives CDR1 SEHNR, CDR2 FQNEAQ (reference sequence). The CDR3 DNA reads as TGTGCCAGCAGCCTCCCCAGCGGGAGCTCTGGGGCCAACGTCCTGACTTTC. Protein product: CASSLPSGSSGANVLTF.

The chain links TRBV6-9 to TRBJ2-7; 7 nucleotides agree with TRBD1. Germline CDR1 MNHGY, CDR2 SVAAGI. CDR3 length: 16 residues. With V trimmed by 1 base and J by 1 base, 7 bases remained unmatched. The CDR3 DNA is TGTGCCAGCAGTTATTACGGGAACAGGGGATCCTACGAGCAGTACTTC. Amino acid sequence: CASSYYGNRGSYEQYF.

V and J are TRBV19 and TRBJ2-1; D ambiguous. Germline V gene sequence: CDR1 LNHDA, CDR2 SQIVND (reference sequence). V was clipped by 7 bases and J by 0 bases, with 13 bases between them. CDR3 length: 15 residues. Written as DNA, the CDR3 is TGTGCCAGTACGCAGGCCCCGAGCTCCTACAATGAGCAGTTCTTC. This translates into CASTQAPSSYNEQFF.

This clone was observed a single time. The rearrangement joins TRBV15 to TRBJ2-2; weak D call: TRBD2 (6 bases). Trimming removed 0 bases from V and 3 bases from J, with 11 bases in between. Germline-derived CDR1 and CDR2 are LNHNV and YYDKDF (reference sequence). The CDR3 spans 16 residues. CDR3 loop: CATSRDRRVDTGELFF. In nucleotides, the CDR3 is TGTGCCACCAGCAGAGATCGGAGGGTGGACACCGGGGAGCTGTTTTTT.

The J gene is TRBJ2-5, the V gene TRBV7-8; tentative D call: TRBD2 (5 bases). Germline CDR1 reads SGHVS; CDR2 reads FQNEAQ. The CDR3 has 16 residues. V lost 1 base and J lost 1, with 13 bases in between. CDR3 loop: CASSLGGELGQETQYF. The CDR3 nucleotides read TGTGCCAGCAGCTTAGGTGGGGAGTTAGGCCAAGAGACCCAGTACTTC.

The chain carries TRBV10-3 and TRBJ2-6, with D unclear. The CDR3 contains 16 residues. The V end was cut by 7 bases, the J end by 0 bases, with 13 bases between. Germline CDR1 is ENHRY and CDR2 is SYGVKD. DNA of the CDR3: TGTGCCATCAAGCCATCCTTTTCCTCTGGGGCCAACGTCCTGACTTTC. It yields the protein CAIKPSFSSGANVLTF.

V is TRBV2 and J is TRBJ2-6; the D gene is possibly TRBD2 (7 bases). With 4 bases removed from V and 2 bases from J, the gap between germline ends came to 12 bases. The length of the CDR3 is 16 residues. The germline gives CDR1 SNHLY, CDR2 FYNNEI. The CDR3 nucleotides read TGTGCCAGCAGTGGGCGGGGGACAACTGGGGCCAACGTCCTGACTTTC. Translated: CASSGRGTTGANVLTF.

A few counts support this clone. The rearrangement joins TRBV9 to TRBJ2-5, with D possibly TRBD1 on 8 matching bases. V lost 4 bases, J lost 2 bases, and 21 bases lay in between. Germline-derived CDR1 and CDR2 are SGDLS and YYNGEE. This CDR3 is 17 amino acids long. The CDR3 region is CASSTHSLQGGQETQYF. The CDR3 region has the DNA TGTGCCAGCAGCACCCACTCGCTACAGGGGGGGCAAGAGACCCAGTACTTC.

The chain uses TRBV6-5 and TRBJ2-2, with TRBD1 matching 9 bases. With 6 bases clipped from V and 4 bases from J, the junction kept 6 bases outside the gene matches. Germline V gene sequence: CDR1 MNHEY, CDR2 SVGAGI. This CDR3 is 15 amino acids long. The DNA for the CDR3 is TGTGCCAGCAGGTCCGGGACAGGGTCCACCGGGGAGCTGTTTTTT. This gives the protein CASRSGTGSTGELFF.

The chain employs TRBV30 and TRBJ1-3; D not certain. Looked up from germline, CDR1 is GTSNPN and CDR2 is SVGIG (reference sequence). V gave up 5 bases and J gave up 4 bases, with 9 bases separating them. The CDR3 contains 12 residues. The CDR3 sequence is CAWRVPGNTIYF. Here the CDR3 DNA reads TGTGCCTGGCGCGTCCCCGGAAACACCATATATTTT.

The CDR3 nucleotides are TGTGCCTGGAGTGTATCCGGGGTGACTGAAGCTTTCTTT. Protein sequence: CAWSVSGVTEAFF. J is TRBJ1-1 and V is TRBV30; D remains unclear. V lost 0 bases and J lost 5, with 10 bases in between. The CDR3 is 13 amino acids. Germline CDR1 and CDR2: GTSNPN and SVGIG (reference sequence).

The V gene is TRBV4-1, the J gene TRBJ2-7; TRBD2 agrees at 10 bases. CDR1 and CDR2 (germline): MGHRA, YSYEKL. The CDR3 has 16 amino acids. V lost 0 bases, J lost 0 bases, and 2 bases stayed unmatched. The CDR3 coding sequence is TGCGCCAGCAGCCAAGAAAGCGGGAGGGGCTCCTACGAGCAGTACTTC. Translated: CASSQESGRGSYEQYF.